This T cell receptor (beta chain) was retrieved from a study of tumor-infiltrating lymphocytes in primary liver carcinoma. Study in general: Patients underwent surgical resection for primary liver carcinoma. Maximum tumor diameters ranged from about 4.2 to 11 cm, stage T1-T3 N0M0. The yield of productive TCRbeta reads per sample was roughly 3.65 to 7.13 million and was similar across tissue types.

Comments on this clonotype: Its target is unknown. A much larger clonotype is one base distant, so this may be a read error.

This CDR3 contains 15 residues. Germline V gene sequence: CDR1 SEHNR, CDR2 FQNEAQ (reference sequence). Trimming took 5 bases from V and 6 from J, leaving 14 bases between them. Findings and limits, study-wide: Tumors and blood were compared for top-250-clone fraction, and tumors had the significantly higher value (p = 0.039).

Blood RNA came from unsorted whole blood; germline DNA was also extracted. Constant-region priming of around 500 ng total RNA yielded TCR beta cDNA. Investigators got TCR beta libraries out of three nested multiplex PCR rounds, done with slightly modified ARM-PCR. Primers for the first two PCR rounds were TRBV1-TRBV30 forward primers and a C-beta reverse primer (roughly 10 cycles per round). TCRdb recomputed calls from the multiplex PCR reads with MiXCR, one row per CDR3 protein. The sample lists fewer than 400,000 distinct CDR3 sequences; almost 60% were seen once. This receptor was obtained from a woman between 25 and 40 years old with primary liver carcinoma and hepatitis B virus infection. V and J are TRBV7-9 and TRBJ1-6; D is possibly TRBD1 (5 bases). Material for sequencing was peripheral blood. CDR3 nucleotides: TGTGCCAGCAGCCACACGGACGGGGGTAATTCACCCCTCCACTTT. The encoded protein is CASSHTDGGNSPLHF.